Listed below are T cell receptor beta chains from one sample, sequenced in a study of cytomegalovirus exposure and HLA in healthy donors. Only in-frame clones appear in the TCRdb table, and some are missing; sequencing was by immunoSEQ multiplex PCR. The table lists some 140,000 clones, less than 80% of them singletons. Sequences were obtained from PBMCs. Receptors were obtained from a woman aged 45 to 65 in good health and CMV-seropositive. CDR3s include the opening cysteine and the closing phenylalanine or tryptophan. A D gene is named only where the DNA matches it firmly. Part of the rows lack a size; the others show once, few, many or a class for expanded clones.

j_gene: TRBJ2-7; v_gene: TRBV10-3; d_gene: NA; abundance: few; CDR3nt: TGTGCCATCAGTGTGGGCCCAAAAGGTTCCTACGAGCAGTACTTC; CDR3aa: CAISVGPKGSYEQYF
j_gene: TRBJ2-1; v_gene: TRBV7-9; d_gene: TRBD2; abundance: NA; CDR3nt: TGTGCCAGCAGCCCTCAGGTAGCGGGGGGGCTCAATGAGCAGTTCTTC; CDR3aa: CASSPQVAGGLNEQFF
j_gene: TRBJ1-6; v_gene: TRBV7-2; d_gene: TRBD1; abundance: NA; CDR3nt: TGTGCCAGCAGCTTAGGCTTCACAGGGGTAAATTCACCCCTCCACTTT; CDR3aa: CASSLGFTGVNSPLHF
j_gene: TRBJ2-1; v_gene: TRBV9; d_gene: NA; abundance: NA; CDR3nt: TGTGCCAGCAGCCCAAGTGGTGGACAGAGCGTTGAGCAGTTCTTC; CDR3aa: CASSPSGGQSVEQFF
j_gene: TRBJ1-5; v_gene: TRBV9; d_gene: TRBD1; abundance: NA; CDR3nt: TGTGCCAGCAGCGAAAAGGGGGCCTGGAATCAGCCCCAGCATTTT; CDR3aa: CASSEKGAWNQPQHF
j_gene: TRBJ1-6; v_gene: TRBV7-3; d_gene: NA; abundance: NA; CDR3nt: TGTGCCAGCAGCTTAATGGGGGGATCTTTACCCCTCCACTTT; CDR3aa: CASSLMGGSLPLHF
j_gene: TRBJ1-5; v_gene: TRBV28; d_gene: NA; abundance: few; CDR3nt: TGTGCCAGCAGGGGGAGGAGCAATCAGCCCCAGCATTTT; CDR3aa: CASRGRSNQPQHF
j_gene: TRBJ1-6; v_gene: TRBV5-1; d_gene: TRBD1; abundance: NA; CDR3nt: TGCGCCAGCAGCCCGGGACAGGGGAGGTCACCCCTCCACTTT; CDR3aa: CASSPGQGRSPLHF
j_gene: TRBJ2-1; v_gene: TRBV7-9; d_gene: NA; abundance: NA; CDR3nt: TGTGCCAGCAGCTACAATTTTGAGGGAAAAAAGTTCTTC; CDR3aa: CASSYNFEGKKFF
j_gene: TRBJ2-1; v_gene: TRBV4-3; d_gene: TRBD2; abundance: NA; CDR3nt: TGCGCCAGCAGCCAAGATCATAACCTAGCGGGGGAGGAGCAGTTCTTC; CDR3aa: CASSQDHNLAGEEQFF
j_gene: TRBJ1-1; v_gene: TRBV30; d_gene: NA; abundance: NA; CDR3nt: TGTGCCTGGACAACAGGCGACACTGAAGCTTTCTTT; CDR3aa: CAWTTGDTEAFF